The sequence of this TCR beta chain was determined in a study of T cell repertoires in cytomegalovirus infection. Overall study context: CMV epitopes, recently identified HLA-C-restricted and well-studied HLA-B-restricted, were used.

Findings and caveats of the study: There were HLA-C-restricted CMV-specific TCR beta clonotypes dominating the ex vivo response.

The CDR3 is 16 residues long. V was pared by 3 bases and J by 3 bases, with 15 bases between. CDR1 SGHVS and CDR2 FNYEAQ come from the germline V gene. TCRdb re-called the reads through MiXCR, storing one row per CDR3 protein. The sample lists 650,000 to 850,000 distinct CDR3 sequences; about 27% were seen once. Worth noting for this clonotype: The target antigen is unknown.

The chain is built from TRBV7-6 and TRBJ1-5; weak D call: TRBD1 (5 bases). The sequence was collected from a human donor in good health (CMV status not recorded). Some clones in this sample may be carry-over from other donors' samples. The sample was cultured CD8+ T cells from PBMCs, taken from culture after CMV antigen stimulation. Here the CDR3 reads CASSLGPRDPNQPQHF. CDR3 nucleotide sequence: TGTGCCAGCAGCTTGGGCCCGCGGGACCCCAATCAGCCCCAGCATTTT.